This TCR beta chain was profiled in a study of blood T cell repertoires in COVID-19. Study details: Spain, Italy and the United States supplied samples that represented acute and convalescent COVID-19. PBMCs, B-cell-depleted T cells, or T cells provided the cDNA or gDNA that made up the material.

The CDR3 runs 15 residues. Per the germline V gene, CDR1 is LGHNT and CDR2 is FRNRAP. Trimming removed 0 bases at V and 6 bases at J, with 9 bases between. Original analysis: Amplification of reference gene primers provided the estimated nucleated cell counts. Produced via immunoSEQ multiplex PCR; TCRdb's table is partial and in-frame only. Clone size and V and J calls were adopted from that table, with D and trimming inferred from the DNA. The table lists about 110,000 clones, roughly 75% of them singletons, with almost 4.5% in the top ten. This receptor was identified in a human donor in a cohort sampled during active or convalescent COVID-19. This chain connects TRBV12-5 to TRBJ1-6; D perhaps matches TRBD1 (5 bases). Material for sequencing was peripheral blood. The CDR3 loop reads CASGLVTVSNSPLHF. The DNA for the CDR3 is TGTGCTAGTGGTTTGGTGACAGTATCTAATTCACCCCTCCACTTT.